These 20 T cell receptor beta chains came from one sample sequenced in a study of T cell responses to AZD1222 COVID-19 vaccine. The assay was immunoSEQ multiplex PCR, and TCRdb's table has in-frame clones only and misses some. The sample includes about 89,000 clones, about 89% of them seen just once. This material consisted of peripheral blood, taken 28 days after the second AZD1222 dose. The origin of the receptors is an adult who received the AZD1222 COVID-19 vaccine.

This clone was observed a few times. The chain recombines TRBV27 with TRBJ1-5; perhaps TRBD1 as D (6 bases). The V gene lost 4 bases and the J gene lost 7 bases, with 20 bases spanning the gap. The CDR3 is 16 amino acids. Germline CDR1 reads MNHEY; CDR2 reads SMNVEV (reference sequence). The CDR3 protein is CASSSDARGARQPQHF. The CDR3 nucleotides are TGTGCCAGCAGTTCCGATGCCCGGGGGGCGCGGCAGCCCCAGCATTTT.

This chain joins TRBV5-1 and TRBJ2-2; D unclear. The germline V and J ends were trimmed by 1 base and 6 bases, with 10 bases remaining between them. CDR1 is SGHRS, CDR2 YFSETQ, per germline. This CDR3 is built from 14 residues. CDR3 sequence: CASSLKLRPGELFF. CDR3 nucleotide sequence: TGCGCCAGCAGCTTGAAGCTGAGACCCGGGGAGCTGTTTTTT.

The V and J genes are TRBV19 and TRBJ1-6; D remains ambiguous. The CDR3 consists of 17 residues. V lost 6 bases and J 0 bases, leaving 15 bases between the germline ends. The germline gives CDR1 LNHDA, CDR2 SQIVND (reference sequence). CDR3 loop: CASSPWGLSSYNSPLHF. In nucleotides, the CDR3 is TGTGCCAGTAGCCCGTGGGGATTGAGCTCCTATAATTCACCCCTCCACTTT.

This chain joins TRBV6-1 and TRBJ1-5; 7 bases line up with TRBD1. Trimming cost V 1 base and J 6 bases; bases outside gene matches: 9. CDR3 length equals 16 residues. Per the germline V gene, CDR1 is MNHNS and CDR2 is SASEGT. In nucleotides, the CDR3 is TGTGCCAGCAGTGAAGAGGGAGGGGGCCGGAGTCAGCCCCAGCATTTT. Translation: CASSEEGGGRSQPQHF.

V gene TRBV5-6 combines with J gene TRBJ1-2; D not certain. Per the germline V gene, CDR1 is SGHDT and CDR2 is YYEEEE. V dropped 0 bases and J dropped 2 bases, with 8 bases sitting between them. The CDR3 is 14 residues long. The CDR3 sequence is CASSLVTTNYGYTF. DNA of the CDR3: TGTGCCAGCAGCTTGGTGACAACCAACTATGGCTACACCTTC. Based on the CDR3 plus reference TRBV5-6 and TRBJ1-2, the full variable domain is DAGVTQSPTHLIKTRGQQVTLRCSPKSGHDTVSWYQQALGQGPQFIFQYYEEEERQRGNFPDRFSGHQFPNYSSELNVNALLLGDSALYLCASSLVTTNYGYTFGSGTRLTVV.

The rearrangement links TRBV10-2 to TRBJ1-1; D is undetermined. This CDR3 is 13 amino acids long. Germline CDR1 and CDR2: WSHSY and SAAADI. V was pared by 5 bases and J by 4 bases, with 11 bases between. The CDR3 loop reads CASSSDVSTEAFF. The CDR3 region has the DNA TGCGCCAGCAGTTCGGATGTAAGCACTGAAGCTTTCTTT.

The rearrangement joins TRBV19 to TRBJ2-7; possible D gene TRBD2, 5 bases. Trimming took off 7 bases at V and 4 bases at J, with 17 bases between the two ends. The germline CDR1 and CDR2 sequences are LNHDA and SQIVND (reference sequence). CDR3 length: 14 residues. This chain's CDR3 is CASIGLGERYEQYF. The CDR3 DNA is TGTGCCAGTATCGGGCTGGGAGAGAGGTACGAGCAGTACTTC.

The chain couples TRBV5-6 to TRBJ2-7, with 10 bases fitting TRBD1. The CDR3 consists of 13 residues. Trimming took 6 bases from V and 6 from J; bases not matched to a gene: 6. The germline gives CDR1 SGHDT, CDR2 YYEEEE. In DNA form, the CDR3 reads TGTGCCAGCAACATTGGACAGGGGGGCGAGCAGTACTTC. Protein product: CASNIGQGGEQYF.

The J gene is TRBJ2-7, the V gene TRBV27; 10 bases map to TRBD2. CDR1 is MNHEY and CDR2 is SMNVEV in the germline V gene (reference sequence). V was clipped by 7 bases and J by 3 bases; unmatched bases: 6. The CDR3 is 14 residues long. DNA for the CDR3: TGTGCCAGCAACTCAGCGGGAGGGAACTACGAGCAGTACTTC. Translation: CASNSAGGNYEQYF.

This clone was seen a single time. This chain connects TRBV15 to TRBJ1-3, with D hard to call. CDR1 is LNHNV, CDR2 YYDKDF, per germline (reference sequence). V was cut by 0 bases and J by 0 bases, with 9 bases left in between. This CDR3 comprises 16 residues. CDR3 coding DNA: TGTGCCACCAGCAGAGATAGTAGGTACTCTGGAAACACCATATATTTT. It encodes CATSRDSRYSGNTIYF.

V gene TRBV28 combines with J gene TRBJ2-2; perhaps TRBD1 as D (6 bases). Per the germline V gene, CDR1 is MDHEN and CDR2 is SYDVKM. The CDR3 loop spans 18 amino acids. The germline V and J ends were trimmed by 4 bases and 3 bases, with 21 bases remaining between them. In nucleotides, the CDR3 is TGTGCCAGCAGTTCCTACCCTCCCCGCAGGGGCGACACCGGGGAGCTGTTTTTT. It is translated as CASSSYPPRRGDTGELFF.

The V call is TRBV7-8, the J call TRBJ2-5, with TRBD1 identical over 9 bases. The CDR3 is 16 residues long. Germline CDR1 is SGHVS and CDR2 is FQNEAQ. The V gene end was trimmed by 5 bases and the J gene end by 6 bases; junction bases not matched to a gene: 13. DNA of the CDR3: TGTGCCAGCAGCCCCCGGGACCGGACAGGGGAGAAGACCCAGTACTTC. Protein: CASSPRDRTGEKTQYF.

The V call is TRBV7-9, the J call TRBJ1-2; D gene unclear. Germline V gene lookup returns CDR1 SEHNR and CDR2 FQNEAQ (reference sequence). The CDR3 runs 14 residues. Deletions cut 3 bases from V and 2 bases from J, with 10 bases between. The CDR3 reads CASSLGTANYGYTF. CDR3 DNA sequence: TGTGCCAGCAGCTTGGGCACGGCCAACTATGGCTACACCTTC.

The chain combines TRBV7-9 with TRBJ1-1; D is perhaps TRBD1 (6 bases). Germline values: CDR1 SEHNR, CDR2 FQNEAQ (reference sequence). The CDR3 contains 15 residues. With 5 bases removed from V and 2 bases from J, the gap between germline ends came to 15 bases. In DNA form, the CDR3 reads TGTGCCAGCAGCGATACCGGGACACCCAACACTGAAGCTTTCTTT. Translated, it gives CASSDTGTPNTEAFF. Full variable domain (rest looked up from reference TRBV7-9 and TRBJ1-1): DTGVSQNPRHKITKRGQNVTFRCDPISEHNRLYWYRQTLGQGPEFLTYFQNEAQLEKSRLLSDRFSAERPKGSFSTLEIQRTEQGDSAMYLCASSDTGTPNTEAFFGQGTRLTVV.

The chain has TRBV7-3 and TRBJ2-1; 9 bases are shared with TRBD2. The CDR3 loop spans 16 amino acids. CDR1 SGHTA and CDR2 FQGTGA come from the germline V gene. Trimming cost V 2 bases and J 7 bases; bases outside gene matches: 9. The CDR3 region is CASSLQKREVWNEQFF. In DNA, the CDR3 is TGTGCCAGCAGCTTACAGAAGCGGGAGGTTTGGAATGAGCAGTTCTTC.

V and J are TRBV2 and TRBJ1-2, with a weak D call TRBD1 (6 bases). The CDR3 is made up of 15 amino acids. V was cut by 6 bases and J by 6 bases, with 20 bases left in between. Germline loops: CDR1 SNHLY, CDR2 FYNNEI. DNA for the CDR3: TGTGCCAGCAGCTCCTTACAGGGTTACGGTGATGGCTACACCTTC. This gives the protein CASSSLQGYGDGYTF.

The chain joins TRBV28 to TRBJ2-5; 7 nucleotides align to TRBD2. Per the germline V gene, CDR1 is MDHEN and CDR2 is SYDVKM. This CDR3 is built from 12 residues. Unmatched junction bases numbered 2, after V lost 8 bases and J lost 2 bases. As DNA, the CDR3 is TGTGCCAGCGGTAGCGGGCAAGAGACCCAGTACTTC. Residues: CASGSGQETQYF. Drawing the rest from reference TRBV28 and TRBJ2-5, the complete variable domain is DVKVTQSSRYLVKRTGEKVFLECVQDMDHENMFWYRQDPGLGLRLIYFSYDVKMKEKGDIPEGYSVSREKKERFSLILESASTNQTSMYLCASGSGQETQYFGPGTRLLVL.

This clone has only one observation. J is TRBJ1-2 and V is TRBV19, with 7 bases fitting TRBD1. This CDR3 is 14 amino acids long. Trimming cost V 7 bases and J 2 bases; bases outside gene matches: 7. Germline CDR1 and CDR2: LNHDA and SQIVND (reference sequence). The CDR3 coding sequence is TGTGCCAGTACCAGGACAGGATTAAACTATGGCTACACCTTC. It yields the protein CASTRTGLNYGYTF.

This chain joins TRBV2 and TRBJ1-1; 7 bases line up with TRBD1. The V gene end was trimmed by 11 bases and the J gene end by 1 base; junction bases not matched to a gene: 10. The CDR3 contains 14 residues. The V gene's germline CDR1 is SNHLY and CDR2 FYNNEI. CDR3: CAGRQGFSNTEAFF. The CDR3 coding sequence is TGTGCCGGAAGACAGGGTTTTTCGAACACTGAAGCTTTCTTT.

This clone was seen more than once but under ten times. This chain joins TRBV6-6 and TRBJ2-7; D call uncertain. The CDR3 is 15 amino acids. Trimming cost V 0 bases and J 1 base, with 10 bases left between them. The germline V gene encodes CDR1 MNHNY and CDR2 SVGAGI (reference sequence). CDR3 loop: CASSYSSPKSYEQYF. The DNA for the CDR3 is TGTGCCAGCAGTTACTCCAGCCCTAAGTCCTACGAGCAGTACTTC.